The text below deals with one T cell receptor beta chain. No antigen is known for it. The PCR contained 60 Vbeta and 13 Jbeta primers. Here immunoSEQ multiplex PCR was the method, and the copy in TCRdb shows in-frame clones only, minus some. The ten most abundant clones cover around 2.2% of a sample with 150,000 or so clones. This CDR3 region has 16 residues. Per the germline V gene, CDR1 is SGHRS and CDR2 is YFSETQ. Losses at the gene ends were 4 bases for V and 5 bases for J; bases not matched to a gene: 10. The data were obtained in a study of cytomegalovirus exposure and HLA in healthy donors. General study results and limits: Later on, an analysis found that several of the most significant clusters appeared to be linked to common viral pathogens, which included parvovirus B19. Later analysis identified 15,000 to 20,000 TCR beta sequences associated with HLA alleles, using a false discovery rate threshold of 0.05.

The receptor was isolated from a woman aged 18-29 years in good health and CMV-seronegative. Sequencing was performed on PBMCs. The chain uses TRBV5-1 and TRBJ2-5; 11 bases agree with TRBD1. CDR3 residues: CASSNSGTGGYETQYF. CDR3 in DNA: TGCGCCAGCAGCAATTCCGGGACAGGGGGTTATGAGACCCAGTACTTC.